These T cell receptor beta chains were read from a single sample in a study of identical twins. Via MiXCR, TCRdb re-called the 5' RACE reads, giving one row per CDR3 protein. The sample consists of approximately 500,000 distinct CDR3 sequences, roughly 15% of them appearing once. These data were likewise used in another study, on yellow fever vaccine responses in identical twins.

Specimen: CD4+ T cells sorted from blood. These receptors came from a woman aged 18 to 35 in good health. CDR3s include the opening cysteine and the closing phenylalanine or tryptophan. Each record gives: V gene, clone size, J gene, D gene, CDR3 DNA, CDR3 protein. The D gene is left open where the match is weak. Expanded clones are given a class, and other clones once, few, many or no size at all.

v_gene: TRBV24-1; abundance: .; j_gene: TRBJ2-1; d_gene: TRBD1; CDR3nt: TGTGCCACCAGTGACCCCGGGACAGGGAAAAATGAGCAGTTCTTC; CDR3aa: CATSDPGTGKNEQFF
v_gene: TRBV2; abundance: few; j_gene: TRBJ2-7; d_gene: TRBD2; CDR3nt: TGTGCCAGCAGGGAAACGACCTGGGGACTAGCGGGCGACGAGCAGTACTTC; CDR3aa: CASRETTWGLAGDEQYF
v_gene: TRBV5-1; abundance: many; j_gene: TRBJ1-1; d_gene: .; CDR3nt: TGCGCCAGCAGCCGTGGAGACGGGTCGAACACTGAAGCTTTCTTT; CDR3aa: CASSRGDGSNTEAFF
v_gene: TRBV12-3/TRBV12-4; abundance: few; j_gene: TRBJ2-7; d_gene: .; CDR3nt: TGTGCCAGCAGTCCCCGACCCCAGAGTTACGAGCAGTACTTC; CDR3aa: CASSPRPQSYEQYF
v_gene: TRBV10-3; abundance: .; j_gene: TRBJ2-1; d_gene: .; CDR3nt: TGTGCCATCATTGGGTCGGGGGGACAGAATGAGCAGTTCTTC; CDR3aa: CAIIGSGGQNEQFF
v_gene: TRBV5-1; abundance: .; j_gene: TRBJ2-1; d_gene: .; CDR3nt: TGCGCCAGCAGCCCCGGGGGCGGGTCAGCCTACAATGAGCAGTTCTTC; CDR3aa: CASSPGGGSAYNEQFF
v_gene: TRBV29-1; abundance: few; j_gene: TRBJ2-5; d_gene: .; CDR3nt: TGCAGCGTGGATCTGGCAGAGACCCAGTACTTC; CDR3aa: CSVDLAETQYF
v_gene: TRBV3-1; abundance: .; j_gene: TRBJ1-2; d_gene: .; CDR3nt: TGTGCCAGCAGCCAAGGCAGGGCAGAGGGCTACACCTTC; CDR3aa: CASSQGRAEGYTF
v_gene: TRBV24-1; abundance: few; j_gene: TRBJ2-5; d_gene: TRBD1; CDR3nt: TGTGCCACCAGTGATCCGACAGGGGCGGTTGAGACCCAGTACTTC; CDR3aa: CATSDPTGAVETQYF
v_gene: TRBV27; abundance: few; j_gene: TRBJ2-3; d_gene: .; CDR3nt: TGTGCCAGCAGTTTAACGGCGGGCAGCACAGATACGCAGTATTTT; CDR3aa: CASSLTAGSTDTQYF
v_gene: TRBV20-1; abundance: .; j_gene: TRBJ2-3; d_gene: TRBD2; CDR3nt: TGCAGTGCTGTTAAGCGGGAGGGGACAGATACGCAGTATTTT; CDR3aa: CSAVKREGTDTQYF
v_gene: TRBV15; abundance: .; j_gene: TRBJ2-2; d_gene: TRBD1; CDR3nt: TGTGCCACTCAACGAGCGGTAGACAGGGGTTTTACCGGGGAGCTGTTTTTT; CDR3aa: CATQRAVDRGFTGELFF
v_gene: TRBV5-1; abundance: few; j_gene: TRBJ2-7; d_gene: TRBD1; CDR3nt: TGCGCCAGCAGCCGCCCGGGACAGGGGGCGGCATACGAGCAGTACTTC; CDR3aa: CASSRPGQGAAYEQYF
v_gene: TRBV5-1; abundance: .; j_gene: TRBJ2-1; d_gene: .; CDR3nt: TGCGCCAGCAGCCCCGGGGACGGCCTTAGGTACAATGAGCAGTTCTTC; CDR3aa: CASSPGDGLRYNEQFF
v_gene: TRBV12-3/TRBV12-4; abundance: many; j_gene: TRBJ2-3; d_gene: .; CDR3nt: TGTGCCAGCAGGGTCCCGGGCCTTGATACGCAGTATTTT; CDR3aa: CASRVPGLDTQYF
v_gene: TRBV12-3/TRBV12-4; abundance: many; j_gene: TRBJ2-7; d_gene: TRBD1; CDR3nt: TGTGCCAGCAGTTTATGTCAGGGGGTGTGCGAGCAGTACTTC; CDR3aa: CASSLCQGVCEQYF
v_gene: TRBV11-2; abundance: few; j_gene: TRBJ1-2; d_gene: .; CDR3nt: TGTGCCAGCAGCTTAGAGGGCCAGATTATCGGTGGCTACACCTTC; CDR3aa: CASSLEGQIIGGYTF
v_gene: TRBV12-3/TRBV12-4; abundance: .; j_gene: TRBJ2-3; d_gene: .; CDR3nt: TGTGCCAGCAGAACGCCTTGGGCCACAGATACGCAGTATTTT; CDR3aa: CASRTPWATDTQYF
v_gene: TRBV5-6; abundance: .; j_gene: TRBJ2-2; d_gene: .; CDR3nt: TGTGCCAGCAGCCCCCGGTCAAGGTTCGCGAACACCGGGGAGCTGTTTTTT; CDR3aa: CASSPRSRFANTGELFF
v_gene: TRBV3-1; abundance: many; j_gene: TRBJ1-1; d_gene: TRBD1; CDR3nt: TGTGCCAGCAGCCAAGGGACAGGGGAGAGAGCTTTCTTT; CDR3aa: CASSQGTGERAFF
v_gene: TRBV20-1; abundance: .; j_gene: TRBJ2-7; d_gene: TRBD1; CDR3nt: TGCAGTGCGGAAGGGACAGGGGGCTACGAGCAGTACTTC; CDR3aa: CSAEGTGGYEQYF
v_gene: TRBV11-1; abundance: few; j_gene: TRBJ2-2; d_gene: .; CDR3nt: TGTGCCAGCAGCTTACGGGCAGGGAACACCGGGGAGCTGTTTTTT; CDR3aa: CASSLRAGNTGELFF
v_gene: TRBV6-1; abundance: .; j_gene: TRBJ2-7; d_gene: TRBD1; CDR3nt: TGTGCCAGCAGTGAACCCGGGACAGGCAACTACGAGCAGTACTTC; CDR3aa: CASSEPGTGNYEQYF
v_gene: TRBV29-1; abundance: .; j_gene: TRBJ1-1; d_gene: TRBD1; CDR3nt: TGCAGTGTATCTACAGGGGAGAACACTGAAGCTTTCTTT; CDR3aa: CSVSTGENTEAFF
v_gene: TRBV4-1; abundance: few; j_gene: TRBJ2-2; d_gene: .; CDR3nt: TGCGCCAGCAGCCCGAAGTGGTCGAACACCGGGGAGCTGTTTTTT; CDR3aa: CASSPKWSNTGELFF
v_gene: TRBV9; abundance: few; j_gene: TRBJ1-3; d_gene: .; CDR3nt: TGTGCCAGCAGCGTAGCTGGCGGGGGCAGCTCTGGAAACACCATATATTTT; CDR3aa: CASSVAGGGSSGNTIYF
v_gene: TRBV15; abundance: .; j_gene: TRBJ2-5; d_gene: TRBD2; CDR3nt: TGTGCCACCAGCACCGGGGGGCGGGGACTAGCGATACAAGAGACCCAGTACTTC; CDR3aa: CATSTGGRGLAIQETQYF
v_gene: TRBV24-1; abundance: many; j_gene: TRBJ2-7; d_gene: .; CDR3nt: TGTGCCACCAAGCCTCGGGGGCGGTACGAGCAGTACTTC; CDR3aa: CATKPRGRYEQYF
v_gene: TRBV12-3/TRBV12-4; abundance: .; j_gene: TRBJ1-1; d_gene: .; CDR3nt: TGTGCCAGCAGTTTAGTCCCAGGGAGATACCCTGAAGCTTTCTTT; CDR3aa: CASSLVPGRYPEAFF
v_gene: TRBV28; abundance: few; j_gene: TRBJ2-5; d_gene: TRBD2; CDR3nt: TGTGCCAGCAACCCAAATGGGGGGGGATTTCAAGAGACCCAGTACTTC; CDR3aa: CASNPNGGGFQETQYF
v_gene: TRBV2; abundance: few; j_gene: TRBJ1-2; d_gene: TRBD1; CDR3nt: TGTGCCAGCAGTGGAGTCGGGACAGGAGATGGCTACACCTTC; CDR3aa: CASSGVGTGDGYTF
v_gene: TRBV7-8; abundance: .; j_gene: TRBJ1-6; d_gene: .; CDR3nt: TGTGCCAGCAGCTTAGACAGGGAGAATAATTCACCCCTCCACTTT; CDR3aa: CASSLDRENNSPLHF
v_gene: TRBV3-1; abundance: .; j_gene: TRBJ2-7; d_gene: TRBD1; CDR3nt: TGTGCCAGCAGCCACTACGGGACAGGCCGGGGCGAGCAGTACTTC; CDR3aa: CASSHYGTGRGEQYF
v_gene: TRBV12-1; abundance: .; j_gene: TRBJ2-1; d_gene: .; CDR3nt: TGTGCCAGCAGCCCCTGGCTCCTGGGCTGGAGGTCCTACAATGAGCAGTTCTTC; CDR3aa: CASSPWLLGWRSYNEQFF
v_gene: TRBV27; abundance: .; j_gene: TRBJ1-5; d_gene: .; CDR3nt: TGTGCCAGCAGTTTATTGGGGGCCGGCAATCAGCCCCAGCATTTT; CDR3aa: CASSLLGAGNQPQHF
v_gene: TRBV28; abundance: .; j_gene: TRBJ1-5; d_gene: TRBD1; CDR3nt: TGTGCCAGCACCCTGGACAGGTTGATTCGCAATCAGCCCCAGCATTTT; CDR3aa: CASTLDRLIRNQPQHF
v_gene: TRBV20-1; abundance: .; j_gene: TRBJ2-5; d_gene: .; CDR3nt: TGCAGTGCTAGAGATCGAGGGCGAGAGACCCAGTACTTC; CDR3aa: CSARDRGRETQYF